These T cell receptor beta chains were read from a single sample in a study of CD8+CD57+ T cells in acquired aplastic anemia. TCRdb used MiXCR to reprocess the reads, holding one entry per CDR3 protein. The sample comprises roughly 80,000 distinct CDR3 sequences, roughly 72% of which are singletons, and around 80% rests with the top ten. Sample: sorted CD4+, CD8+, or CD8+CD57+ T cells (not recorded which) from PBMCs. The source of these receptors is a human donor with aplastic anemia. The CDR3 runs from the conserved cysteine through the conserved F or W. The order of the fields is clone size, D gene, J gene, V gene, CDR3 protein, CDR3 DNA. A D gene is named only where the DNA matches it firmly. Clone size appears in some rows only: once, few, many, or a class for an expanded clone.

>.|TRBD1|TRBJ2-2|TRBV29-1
CSVVVGTANTGELFF
TGCAGCGTTGTGGTGGGGACAGCAAACACCGGGGAGCTGTTTTTT
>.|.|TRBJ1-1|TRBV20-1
CSASGVGAGKSLNTEAFF
TGCAGTGCTAGTGGAGTGGGGGCGGGAAAATCCCTGAACACTGAAGCTTTCTTT
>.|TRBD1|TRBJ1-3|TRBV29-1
CSVAGDRGTGNTIYF
TGCAGCGTTGCCGGGGACAGGGGAACTGGAAACACCATATATTTT
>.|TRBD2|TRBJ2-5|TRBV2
CASSPTGGGETQYF
TGTGCCAGCAGCCCTACGGGGGGAGGGGAGACCCAGTACTTC
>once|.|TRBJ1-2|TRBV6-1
CASSEVLGFGGYGYTF
TGTGCCAGCAGTGAAGTCTTAGGCTTTGGCGGCTATGGCTACACCTTC
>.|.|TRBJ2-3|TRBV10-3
CASSDSGRVADTQYF
TGTGCCAGCAGTGACTCAGGCAGGGTCGCAGATACGCAGTATTTT
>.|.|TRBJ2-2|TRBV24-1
CATSDLTKGETGELFF
TGTGCCACCAGTGATTTAACGAAGGGTGAAACCGGGGAGCTGTTTTTT
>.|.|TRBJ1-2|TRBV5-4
CASSLAGGMSYGYTF
TGTGCCAGCAGCTTGGCAGGAGGGATGAGCTATGGCTACACCTTC
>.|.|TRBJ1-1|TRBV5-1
CASSLGGAANTEAFF
TGCGCCAGCAGCTTGGGGGGCGCAGCGAACACTGAAGCTTTCTTT
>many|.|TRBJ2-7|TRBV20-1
CSAREGAGVIEQYF
TGCAGTGCTAGAGAGGGGGCAGGGGTGATCGAGCAGTACTTC
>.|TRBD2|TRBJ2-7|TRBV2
CASSPGGGEQYF
TGTGCCAGCAGTCCCGGGGGAGGGGAGCAGTACTTC
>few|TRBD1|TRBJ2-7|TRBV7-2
CASSPGTGTYEQYF
TGTGCCAGCAGCCCCGGGACAGGCACCTACGAGCAGTACTTC
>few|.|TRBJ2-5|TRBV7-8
CASSLASETQYF
TGTGCCAGCAGCTTAGCCTCGGAGACCCAGTACTTC
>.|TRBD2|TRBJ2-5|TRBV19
CASRLAEETQYF
TGTGCCAGTAGACTAGCGGAAGAGACCCAGTACTTC
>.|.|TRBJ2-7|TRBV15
CATSRDPGNTYEQYF
TGTGCCACCAGCAGAGATCCAGGGAATACCTACGAGCAGTACTTC
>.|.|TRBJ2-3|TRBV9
CAISADQGIPDTQYF
TGTGCCATCAGTGCGGACCAGGGGATCCCAGATACGCAGTATTTT
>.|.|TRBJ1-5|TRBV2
CASRQENQPQHF
TGTGCCAGCCGACAGGAAAATCAGCCCCAGCATTTT
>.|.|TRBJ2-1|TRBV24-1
CATSDGYNEQFF
TGTGCCACCAGTGATGGGTACAATGAGCAGTTCTTC
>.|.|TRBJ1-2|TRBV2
CASPSPPNYGYTF
TGTGCCAGCCCTTCCCCTCCCAACTATGGCTACACCTTC
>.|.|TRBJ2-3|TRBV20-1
CSASRLTSSTDTQYF
TGCAGTGCAAGCAGACTGACTAGTAGCACAGATACGCAGTATTTT
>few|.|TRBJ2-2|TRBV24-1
CATSDWGRPTNTGELFF
TGTGCCACCAGTGATTGGGGACGTCCGACGAACACCGGGGAGCTGTTTTTT
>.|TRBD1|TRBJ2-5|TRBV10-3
CASSDAEGQEKTQYF
TGTGCCAGCAGTGACGCGGAAGGACAGGAAAAGACCCAGTACTTC
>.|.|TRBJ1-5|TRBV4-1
CASSIRDGLNQPQHF
TGCGCCAGCAGCATCCGGGACGGGCTCAATCAGCCCCAGCATTTT
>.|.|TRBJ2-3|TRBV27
CASHPGSWTDTQYF
TGTGCCAGCCATCCAGGGAGTTGGACAGATACGCAGTATTTT
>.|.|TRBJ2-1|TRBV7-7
CASSSTGLDEQFF
TGTGCTAGCAGCTCAACAGGGCTCGATGAGCAGTTCTTC
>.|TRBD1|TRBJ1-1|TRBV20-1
CSAGLPTGGNTEAFF
TGCAGTGCTGGCCTACCTACAGGGGGGAACACTGAAGCTTTCTTT
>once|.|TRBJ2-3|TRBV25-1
CASSEILGTTDTQYF
TGTGCCAGCAGTGAAATATTGGGGACCACAGATACGCAGTATTTT
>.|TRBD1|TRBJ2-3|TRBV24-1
CATGETGADTRYF
TGTGCCACCGGTGAGACAGGGGCGGATACGCGGTATTTT
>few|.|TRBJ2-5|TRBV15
CATSRVGTLETQYF
TGTGCCACCAGCAGAGTCGGGACTTTGGAGACCCAGTACTTC
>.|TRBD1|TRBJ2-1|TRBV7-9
CASSGDRGVEQFF
TGTGCCAGCAGCGGCGACAGGGGTGTTGAGCAGTTCTTC
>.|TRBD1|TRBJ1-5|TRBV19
CASSIVDRDMPQHF
TGTGCCAGTAGTATAGTCGACAGGGATATGCCCCAGCATTTT
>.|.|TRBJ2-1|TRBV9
CASSVLYNEQFF
TGTGCCAGCAGCGTTCTCTACAATGAGCAGTTCTTC
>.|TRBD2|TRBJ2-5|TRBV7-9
CASSKREEETQYF
TGTGCCAGCAGCAAACGGGAGGAAGAGACCCAGTACTTC
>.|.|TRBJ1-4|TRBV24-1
CATSEGTEFNEKLFF
TGTGCCACCAGTGAGGGGACTGAATTCAATGAAAAACTGTTTTTT
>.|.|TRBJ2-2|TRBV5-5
CASSLATGRTGELFF
TGCGCCAGCAGCTTGGCAACAGGGAGGACCGGGGAGCTGTTTTTT
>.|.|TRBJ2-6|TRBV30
CAWSNTGPSGANVLTF
TGTGCCTGGAGTAATACAGGACCATCTGGGGCCAACGTCCTGACTTTC
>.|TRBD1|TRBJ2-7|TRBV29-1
CSVEAQTGPSYEQYF
TGCAGCGTTGAAGCCCAGACAGGGCCCTCCTACGAGCAGTACTTC
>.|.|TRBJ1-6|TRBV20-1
CSARVGRGPYNSPLHF
TGCAGTGCTAGAGTGGGGAGGGGTCCCTATAATTCACCCCTCCACTTT
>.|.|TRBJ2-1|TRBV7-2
CASTLNRDNEQFF
TGTGCCAGCACCCTCAACAGGGACAATGAGCAGTTCTTC
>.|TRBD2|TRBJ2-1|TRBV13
CASSRDYLNEQFF
TGTGCCAGCAGTCGGGACTACCTCAATGAGCAGTTCTTC
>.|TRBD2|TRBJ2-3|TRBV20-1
CSASLADILVTDTQYF
TGCAGTGCTAGTCTAGCGGATATCTTAGTGACAGATACGCAGTATTTT
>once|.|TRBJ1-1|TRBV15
CATSRDLGGSEAFF
TGTGCCACCAGCAGAGATTTGGGGGGCTCTGAAGCTTTCTTT
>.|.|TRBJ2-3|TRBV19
CASSLVVRSTDTQYF
TGTGCCAGCAGCTTAGTCGTCCGAAGCACAGATACGCAGTATTTT